The entry below describes one T cell receptor (beta chain). CDR3 length equals 13 residues. Trimming removed 8 bases at V and 3 bases at J, with 11 bases between. In germline, CDR1 is SGHDN, CDR2 FVKESK. Method: immunoSEQ multiplex PCR; TCRdb's copy keeps in-frame clones and lacks some. The sample gives about 170,000 clones, around 90% of which show up once; around 11% is in the top ten. The entry originates in a study of control samples from healthy donors and cancer patients. The sample comprised blood. The rearrangement uses TRBV14 and TRBJ2-1; a weak D match, TRBD1 (5 bases). The TCR comes from a young man in good health. CDR3 region: CASGASGYNEQFF. For the CDR3, the DNA is TGTGCCAGCGGGGCCTCGGGCTACAATGAGCAGTTCTTC.